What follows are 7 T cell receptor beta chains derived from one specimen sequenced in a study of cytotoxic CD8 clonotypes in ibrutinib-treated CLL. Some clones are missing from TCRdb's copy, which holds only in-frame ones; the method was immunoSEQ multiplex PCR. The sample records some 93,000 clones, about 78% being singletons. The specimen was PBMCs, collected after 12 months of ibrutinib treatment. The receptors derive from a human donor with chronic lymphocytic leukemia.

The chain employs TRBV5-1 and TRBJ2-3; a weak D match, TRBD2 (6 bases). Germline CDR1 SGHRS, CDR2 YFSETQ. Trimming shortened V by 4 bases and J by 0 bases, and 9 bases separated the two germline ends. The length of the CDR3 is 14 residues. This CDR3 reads CASSRRGSTDTQYF. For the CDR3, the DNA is TGCGCCAGCAGCAGGCGGGGAAGCACAGATACGCAGTATTTT.

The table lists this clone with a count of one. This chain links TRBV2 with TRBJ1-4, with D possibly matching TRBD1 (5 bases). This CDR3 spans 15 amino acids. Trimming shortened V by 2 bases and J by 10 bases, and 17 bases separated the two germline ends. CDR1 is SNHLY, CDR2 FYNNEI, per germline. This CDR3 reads CASSELGGDLAKLFF. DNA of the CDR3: TGTGCCAGCAGTGAATTGGGAGGGGATCTAGCAAAACTGTTTTTT.

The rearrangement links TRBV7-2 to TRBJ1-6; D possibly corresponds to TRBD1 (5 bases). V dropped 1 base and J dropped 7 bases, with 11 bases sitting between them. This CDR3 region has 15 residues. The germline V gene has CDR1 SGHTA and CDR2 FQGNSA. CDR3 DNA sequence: TGTGCCAGCAGCTTAGGCGGGACTGCGAATTCACCCCTCCACTTT. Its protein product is CASSLGGTANSPLHF. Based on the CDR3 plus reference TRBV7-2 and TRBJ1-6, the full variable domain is GAGVSQSPSNKVTEKGKDVELRCDPISGHTALYWYRQSLGQGLEFLIYFQGNSAPDKSGLPSDRFSAERTGGSVSTLTIQRTQQEDSAVYLCASSLGGTANSPLHFGNGTRLTVT.

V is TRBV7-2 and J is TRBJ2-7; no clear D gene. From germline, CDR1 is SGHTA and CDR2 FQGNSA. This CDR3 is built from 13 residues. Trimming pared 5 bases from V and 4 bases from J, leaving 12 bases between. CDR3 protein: CASSTDTVYEQYF. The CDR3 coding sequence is TGTGCCAGCAGCACCGACACCGTATACGAGCAGTACTTC.

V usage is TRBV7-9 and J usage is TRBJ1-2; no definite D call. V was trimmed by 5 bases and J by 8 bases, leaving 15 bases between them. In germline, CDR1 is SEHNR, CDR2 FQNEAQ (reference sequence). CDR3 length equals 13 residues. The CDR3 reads CASSDPGSAGYTF. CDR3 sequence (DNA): TGTGCCAGCAGCGACCCGGGATCCGCGGGCTACACCTTC.

The CDR3, as DNA: TGTGCCAGCTGCAGGGGATTGACCGGGGAGCTGTTTTTT. It codes for CASCRGLTGELFF. V is TRBV6-1 and J is TRBJ2-2; D might be TRBD1 (6 bases). Between the trimmed V and J ends, which lost 8 bases and 5 bases, there was a span of 12 bases. Germline V gene lookup returns CDR1 MNHNS and CDR2 SASEGT. The CDR3 totals 13 residues.

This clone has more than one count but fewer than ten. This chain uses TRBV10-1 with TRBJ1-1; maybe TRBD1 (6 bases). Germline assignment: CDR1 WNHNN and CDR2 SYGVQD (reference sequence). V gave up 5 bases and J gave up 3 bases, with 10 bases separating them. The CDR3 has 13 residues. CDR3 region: CASSQGPDTEAFF. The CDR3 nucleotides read TGCGCCAGCAGTCAGGGGCCCGACACTGAAGCTTTCTTT.